Detailed here is one TCR beta chain. The antigen remains unidentified. This sample is part of a study of OX40 agonist ivuxolimab in advanced cancers. Looking at the study overall: Hepatocellular carcinoma, melanoma, renal cell or head and neck cancer occurred in dose-escalation patients. Overall study results and limits: Among the nonresponders, some also had low normalized T-cell clonal expansion. Among expanded peripheral T cells, antigen specificity went undetermined. CD8+ T cells averaged more expanded clones than CD4+.

Repertoires were generated with immunoSEQ multiplex PCR, while TCRdb's copy carries only in-frame clones and drops some. The table shows about 30,000 clones, with about 93% occurring only once. Trimming left V 7 bases short and J 10 bases short, with 16 bases between. The CDR3 contains 13 residues. Germline V gene lookup returns CDR1 MNHEY and CDR2 SVGAGI. The chain employs TRBV6-5 and TRBJ1-4; no definite D call. The sequence was obtained from an adult with an advanced solid tumor such as melanoma, head and neck, liver or kidney cancer. The input for sequencing was CD4+ or CD8+ T cells sorted from blood, taken in a trial of the OX40 agonist ivuxolimab. The CDR3 spells CASTYQEEGKLFF. The DNA of the CDR3 is TGTGCCAGCACCTACCAGGAGGAGGGAAAACTGTTTTTT.